The 23 T cell receptor beta chains below all came from one sample that was sequenced in a study of control samples from healthy donors and cancer patients. TCRdb keeps only in-frame clones here, not all; method: immunoSEQ multiplex PCR. The table has about 170,000 clones, around 95% seen once. The sequencing sample was made of blood. Source of these receptors: a woman aged 60-70 years in good health.

The CDR3 sequence: CASSTTQGREQPQHF. The CDR3, as DNA: TGTGCCAGCAGTACTACACAGGGACGGGAACAGCCCCAGCATTTT. The chain uses TRBV6-5 and TRBJ1-5; D is perhaps TRBD1 (6 bases). The germline V gene encodes CDR1 MNHEY and CDR2 SVGAGI. The CDR3 has 15 residues. Between the trimmed V and J ends, which lost 5 bases and 7 bases, there was a span of 18 bases.

V and J are TRBV5-5 and TRBJ1-2; D is possibly TRBD1 (6 bases). Per the germline V gene, CDR1 is SGHKS and CDR2 is YYEKEE (reference sequence). V lost 2 bases, J lost 4 bases, and 12 bases lay in between. The CDR3 is 14 residues long. The CDR3 DNA sequence: TGTGCCAGCAGCTTCTGGCAGGGGCCCTATGGCTACACCTTC. Its protein product is CASSFWQGPYGYTF. The whole variable domain, filled in from reference TRBV5-5 and TRBJ1-2, reads DAGVTQSPTHLIKTRGQQVTLRCSPISGHKSVSWYQQVLGQGPQFIFQYYEKEERGRGNFPDRFSARQFPNYSSELNVNALLLGDSALYLCASSFWQGPYGYTFGSGTRLTVV.

The CDR3 sequence: CASSLSNLNTEAFF. CDR3 coding DNA: TGCGCCAGCAGCTTATCCAACTTGAACACTGAAGCTTTCTTT. The chain is built from TRBV5-1 and TRBJ1-1; no definite D call. The germline V gene encodes CDR1 SGHRS and CDR2 YFSETQ. Trimming removed 2 bases at V and 0 bases at J, with 8 bases between. This CDR3 has 14 residues. Combining the CDR3 with reference TRBV5-1 and TRBJ1-1 gives the whole variable domain KAGVTQTPRYLIKTRGQQVTLSCSPISGHRSVSWYQQTPGQGLQFLFEYFSETQRNKGNFPGRFSGRQFSNSRSEMNVSTLELGDSALYLCASSLSNLNTEAFFGQGTRLTVV.

The genes are TRBV7-2 and TRBJ1-1, with unresolved D. Germline CDR1 is SGHTA and CDR2 is FQGNSA. This CDR3 has 15 residues. V shed 4 bases and J shed 0 bases, with 12 bases lying between them. The CDR3, as DNA: TGTGCCAGCAGCTCCCAGCAGGCCCTGAACACTGAAGCTTTCTTT. It yields the protein CASSSQQALNTEAFF.

The rearrangement joins TRBV6-5 to TRBJ1-2; no reliable D call. There are 13 residues in the CDR3. Trimming removed 6 bases from V and 8 bases from J, with 16 bases in between. The V gene's germline CDR1 is MNHEY and CDR2 SVGAGI. Written as DNA, the CDR3 is TGTGCCAGCAGGGTCGGCGGGGTGGGAGGCTACACCTTC. Translating it yields CASRVGGVGGYTF.

V gene TRBV10-3 combines with J gene TRBJ1-2, with D perhaps TRBD1 (6 bases). The germline V gene encodes CDR1 ENHRY and CDR2 SYGVKD. V shed 6 bases and J shed 6 bases, with 11 bases lying between them. CDR3 length equals 12 residues. The CDR3 reads CAISSTGNGYTF. CDR3 sequence (DNA): TGTGCCATCAGCTCGACAGGCAATGGCTACACCTTC.

The chain uses TRBV27 and TRBJ1-2; D is perhaps TRBD1 (6 bases). CDR1 and CDR2 (germline): MNHEY, SMNVEV (reference sequence). The CDR3 totals 16 residues. Trimming left V 0 bases short and J 0 bases short, with 11 bases between. In DNA, the CDR3 is TGTGCCAGCAGTTTATCCGGGACACTAACTAACTATGGCTACACCTTC. It codes for CASSLSGTLTNYGYTF.

The V call is TRBV5-1, the J call TRBJ2-2; a possible D gene is TRBD1 (6 bases). CDR1 and CDR2 from the germline V gene are SGHRS and YFSETQ. Trimming shortened V by 4 bases and J by 5 bases, and 12 bases separated the two germline ends. The CDR3 totals 14 residues. The CDR3 nucleotides read TGCGCCAGCAGCGGAACAGGGTTTACCGGGGAGCTGTTTTTT. This gives the protein CASSGTGFTGELFF.

The chain is built from TRBV6-6 and TRBJ2-1; D might be TRBD1 (7 bases). This CDR3 has 14 amino acids. V dropped 6 bases and J dropped 3 bases, with 12 bases sitting between them. Germline CDR1 and CDR2: MNHNY and SVGAGI (reference sequence). The CDR3 region is CASSPQGGYNEQFF. CDR3 sequence (DNA): TGTGCCAGCAGCCCCCAGGGGGGCTACAATGAGCAGTTCTTC.

CDR3 residues: CASSPGADWYGTDTQYF. In DNA form, the CDR3 reads TGTGCCAGCAGCCCGGGGGCGGACTGGTATGGCACAGATACGCAGTATTTT. The chain recombines TRBV7-2 with TRBJ2-3; D tentatively reads TRBD1 or TRBD2 (6 bases each). This CDR3 is built from 17 residues. Per the germline V gene, CDR1 is SGHTA and CDR2 is FQGNSA. The V end lost 5 bases, the J end lost 1 base, and 19 bases lay between the germline ends.

The chain carries TRBV5-1 and TRBJ1-2; possibly TRBD1 for D (6 bases). Germline V lookup: CDR1 SGHRS, CDR2 YFSETQ. Trimming removed 3 bases from V and 3 bases from J, with 9 bases in between. CDR3 length: 13 amino acids. Written as DNA, the CDR3 is TGCGCCAGCAGCTCGTCAGGGGACTATGGCTACACCTTC. Translating it yields CASSSSGDYGYTF.

The V and J genes are TRBV6-1 and TRBJ1-2; D is possibly TRBD1 (6 bases). Germline V lookup: CDR1 MNHNS, CDR2 SASEGT. This CDR3 is 13 amino acids long. Trimming left V 3 bases short and J 7 bases short, with 12 bases between. The CDR3 DNA reads TGTGCCAGCAGTGAGTCCGGCAGGGGTGGCTACACCTTC. It is translated as CASSESGRGGYTF.

The V and J genes are TRBV7-2 and TRBJ2-3; D tentatively reads TRBD1 or TRBD2 (5 bases each). The germline CDR1 and CDR2 sequences are SGHTA and FQGNSA. The germline V and J ends were trimmed by 0 bases and 0 bases, with 10 bases remaining between them. The CDR3 has 16 residues. The DNA for the CDR3 is TGTGCCAGCAGCTTAGCGGGGAGACAGAGCACAGATACGCAGTATTTT. Encoded protein: CASSLAGRQSTDTQYF.

V gene TRBV10-2 combines with J gene TRBJ1-1; D might be TRBD1 (6 bases). The germline V and J ends were trimmed by 3 bases and 1 base, with 9 bases remaining between them. Looked up from germline, CDR1 is WSHSY and CDR2 is SAAADI. The CDR3 is made up of 14 amino acids. CDR3 sequence (DNA): TGCGCCAGCAGTGAAGGGGGGGAGAACACTGAAGCTTTCTTT. Protein sequence: CASSEGGENTEAFF.

The chain couples TRBV14 to TRBJ1-2, with D possibly being TRBD1 (5 bases). Germline CDR1 reads SGHDN; CDR2 reads FVKESK. The CDR3 contains 13 residues. Trimming stripped 2 bases from V and 4 bases from J, with 8 bases between. The CDR3 coding sequence is TGTGCCAGCAGCCAACAGGGCCTCTATGGCTACACCTTC. It translates to CASSQQGLYGYTF.

This clone appeared a single time. This chain connects TRBV30 to TRBJ1-1; D gene uncertain. V lost 0 bases and J lost 5, with 10 bases in between. The germline CDR1 and CDR2 sequences are GTSNPN and SVGIG (reference sequence). This CDR3 spans 13 amino acids. The CDR3 DNA reads TGTGCCTGGAGTGTACAATCCGAGACTGAAGCTTTCTTT. Translated, it gives CAWSVQSETEAFF.

The chain joins TRBV5-4 to TRBJ2-2; 13 bases match TRBD2. Losses at the gene ends were 5 bases for V and 5 bases for J; bases not matched to a gene: 6. Germline V gives CDR1 SGHNT, CDR2 YYREEE (reference sequence). The CDR3 totals 16 residues. The chain's CDR3 is CASRWTSGGRTGELFF. Here the CDR3 DNA reads TGTGCCAGCAGGTGGACTAGCGGGGGTAGGACCGGGGAGCTGTTTTTT.

The rearrangement joins TRBV25-1 to TRBJ2-1; 7 bases are shared with TRBD1. There are 15 residues in the CDR3. Germline trimming cut 8 bases from V and 0 bases from J; bases unmatched to any gene: 7. Germline-derived CDR1 and CDR2 are MGHDK and SYGVNS. CDR3 loop: CASHPTGSSYNEQFF. The CDR3 region has the DNA TGTGCCAGCCATCCGACAGGGAGCTCCTACAATGAGCAGTTCTTC.

The V and J genes are TRBV30 and TRBJ2-3; 11 bases match TRBD2. CDR1 GTSNPN and CDR2 SVGIG come from the germline V gene (reference sequence). This CDR3 is built from 16 residues. V gave up 2 bases and J gave up 2 bases; unmatched junction bases: 6. The DNA of the CDR3 is TGTGCCTGGAGTCAGGGGACTAGCGGAATCACAGATACGCAGTATTTT. Amino acids: CAWSQGTSGITDTQYF.

The rearrangement links TRBV27 to TRBJ2-3; D is ambiguous. From germline, CDR1 is MNHEY and CDR2 SMNVEV (reference sequence). There are 14 residues in the CDR3. The V gene lost 6 bases and the J gene lost 1 base, with 11 bases spanning the gap. The CDR3 DNA is TGTGCCAGCAGGTTGGGGTTCGGCACAGATACGCAGTATTTT. It encodes CASRLGFGTDTQYF.

The CDR3 nucleotides are TGTGCCAGCAGTAGGGGGGAGGACACTGAAGCTTTCTTT. Protein sequence: CASSRGEDTEAFF. The rearrangement uses TRBV12-3 or TRBV12-4 and TRBJ1-1; D possibly corresponds to TRBD1 (6 bases). The CDR3 loop spans 13 amino acids. The V end lost 5 bases, the J end lost 3 bases, and 10 bases lay between the germline ends.

The V call is TRBV19, the J call TRBJ1-2; 9 bases are shared with TRBD1. The CDR3 runs 13 residues. The junction had 8 bases not matched to a gene; V was cut back by 2 bases and J by 13 bases. Looked up from germline, CDR1 is LNHDA and CDR2 is SQIVND (reference sequence). The CDR3 nucleotides read TGTGCCAGTAGTATAACCGGGGACAGGGAGTTCACCTTC. Encoded protein: CASSITGDREFTF.

The genes are TRBV30 and TRBJ1-2; D might be TRBD1 (5 bases). The CDR3 extends over 13 amino acids. V was cut by 4 bases and J by 4 bases, with 13 bases left in between. The V gene's germline CDR1 is GTSNPN and CDR2 SVGIG (reference sequence). The CDR3 nucleotides read TGTGCCTGGATCTCGGGGCGCGCCTATGGCTACACCTTC. It yields the protein CAWISGRAYGYTF.